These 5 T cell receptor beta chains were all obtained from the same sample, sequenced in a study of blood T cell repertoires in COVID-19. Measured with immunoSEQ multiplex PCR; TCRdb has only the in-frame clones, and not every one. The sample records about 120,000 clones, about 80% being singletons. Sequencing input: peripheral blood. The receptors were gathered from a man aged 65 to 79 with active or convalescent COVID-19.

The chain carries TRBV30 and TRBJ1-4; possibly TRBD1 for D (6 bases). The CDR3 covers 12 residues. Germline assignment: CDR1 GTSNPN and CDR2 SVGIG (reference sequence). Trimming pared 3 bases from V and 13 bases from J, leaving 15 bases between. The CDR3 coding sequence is TGTGCCTGGAGCGACAGGACGGCCCTACTGTTTTTT. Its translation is CAWSDRTALLFF.

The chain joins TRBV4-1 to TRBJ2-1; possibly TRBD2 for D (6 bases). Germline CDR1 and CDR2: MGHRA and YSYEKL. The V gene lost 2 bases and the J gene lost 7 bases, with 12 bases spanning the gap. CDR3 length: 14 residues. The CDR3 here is CASSQSMEGNEQFF. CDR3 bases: TGCGCCAGCAGCCAATCGATGGAGGGGAATGAGCAGTTCTTC.

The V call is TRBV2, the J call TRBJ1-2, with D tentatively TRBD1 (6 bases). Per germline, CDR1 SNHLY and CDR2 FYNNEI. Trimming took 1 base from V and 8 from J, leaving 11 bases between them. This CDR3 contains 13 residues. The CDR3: CASSEVSDSGYTF. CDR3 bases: TGTGCCAGCAGTGAAGTATCGGACAGCGGCTACACCTTC.

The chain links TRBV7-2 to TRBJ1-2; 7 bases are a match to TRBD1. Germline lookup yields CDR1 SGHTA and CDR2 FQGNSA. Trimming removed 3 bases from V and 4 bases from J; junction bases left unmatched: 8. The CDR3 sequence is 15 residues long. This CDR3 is CASSLPGDSLYGYTF. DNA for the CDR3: TGTGCCAGCAGCTTGCCCGGGGACAGCCTCTATGGCTACACCTTC.

The CDR3 DNA sequence: TGTGCCAGCAGCTTAGATCCCCGGGGGTATGGCTACACCTTC. Its translation: CASSLDPRGYGYTF. The gene calls are TRBV11-2 and TRBJ1-2, with D perhaps matching TRBD1 (5 bases). Trimming took off 0 bases at V and 5 bases at J, with 10 bases between the two ends. The CDR3 sequence is 14 residues long. The germline gives CDR1 SGHAT, CDR2 FQNNGV.